The 18 T cell receptor beta chains in this list originate from one sample, sequenced in a study of blood T cells in healthy people across ages. Together with a sample-barcoded 5' primer, a J-beta primer mix was included in a second PCR lasting about 7 to 11 cycles. TCRdb re-called the 5' RACE reads with MiXCR, one entry per CDR3 protein. Here the sample spans roughly 1,100,000 distinct CDR3 sequences, around 27% being singletons. These data were likewise used in another study, on T cells of mothers and their children.

Sample: blood. Receptor source: a girl aged 2 to 9 in good health.

This clonotype was recorded a few times. The chain is built from TRBV29-1 and TRBJ2-1; D gene uncertain. The CDR3 consists of 14 residues. Trimming pared 3 bases from V and 0 bases from J, leaving 9 bases between. Germline assignment: CDR1 SQVTM and CDR2 ANQGSEA. The CDR3, as DNA: TGCAGCGTTGACCAGCGCAACTCCTACAATGAGCAGTTCTTC. As protein: CSVDQRNSYNEQFF.

This chain connects TRBV12-3 or TRBV12-4 to TRBJ2-5; TRBD2 agrees at 8 bases. This CDR3 has 14 amino acids. The junction had 6 bases not matched to a gene; V was cut back by 4 bases and J by 5 bases. The CDR3: CASSWRGARETQYF. CDR3 in DNA: TGTGCCAGCAGTTGGCGGGGGGCGAGGGAGACCCAGTACTTC.

This clonotype was counted only a few times. The rearrangement uses TRBV18 and TRBJ2-6; no reliable D call. Between the trimmed V and J ends, which lost 8 bases and 3 bases, there was a span of 14 bases. This CDR3 has 15 amino acids. Per the germline V gene, CDR1 is KGHSH and CDR2 is LQKENI. CDR3 sequence: CASKQRIGGANVLTF. As DNA, the CDR3 is TGTGCCAGCAAGCAACGTATTGGTGGGGCCAACGTCCTGACTTTC. Full variable domain (missing parts from reference TRBV18 and TRBJ2-6): NAGVMQNPRHLVRRRGQEARLRCSPMKGHSHVYWYRQLPEEGLKFMVYLQKENIIDESGMPKERFSAEFPKEGPSILRIQQVVRGDSAAYFCASKQRIGGANVLTFGAGSRLTVL.

The sample holds a few counts of this clonotype. The chain recombines TRBV12-5 with TRBJ2-3; 7 bases line up with TRBD1. This CDR3 has 16 residues. V lost 7 bases and J lost 0; bases outside the gene matches: 10. Germline values: CDR1 LGHNT, CDR2 FRNRAP. The DNA of the CDR3 is TGTGCTAGTGCCGGCGACAGGGTTTCTAGCACAGATACGCAGTATTTT. Protein product: CASAGDRVSSTDTQYF.

This clonotype turned up a few times. The chain combines TRBV29-1 with TRBJ2-5; 7 nucleotides align to TRBD2. The germline gives CDR1 SQVTM, CDR2 ANQGSEA. The CDR3 totals 18 residues. The ends lost 0 bases at V and 5 bases at J; junction bases unmatched: 18. CDR3 DNA: TGCAGCGTTGAAGATCTCTTTGGTAGCGGGCCTCATGTGGAGACCCAGTACTTC. Its protein is CSVEDLFGSGPHVETQYF.

The J gene is TRBJ2-3, the V gene TRBV24-1; maybe TRBD2 (5 bases). The CDR3 spans 11 residues. The V gene's germline CDR1 is KGHDR and CDR2 SFDVKD. V dropped 7 bases and J dropped 5 bases, with 6 bases sitting between them. The CDR3 region has the DNA TGTGCCACCAGGGCGGGAGATACGCAGTATTTT. Translation gives CATRAGDTQYF.

CDR3 sequence: CASTPGGGELFF. CDR3 DNA sequence: TGTGCCAGCACCCCGGGGGGCGGGGAGCTGTTTTTT. The V and J genes are TRBV5-5 and TRBJ2-2, with 7 positions matching TRBD2. The CDR3 runs 12 residues. Germline V CDR1 and CDR2: SGHKS, YYEKEE (reference sequence). Germline trimming cut 6 bases from V and 7 bases from J; bases unmatched to any gene: 3.

This clonotype was observed a handful of times. The V gene is TRBV5-1, the J gene TRBJ1-3; D possibly corresponds to TRBD1 (5 bases). V lost 5 bases and J 0 bases, leaving 21 bases between the germline ends. The CDR3 consists of 18 residues. Germline CDR1 is SGHRS and CDR2 is YFSETQ. This CDR3 reads CASRMTQDPTYSGNTIYF. The CDR3 DNA follows: TGCGCCAGCAGGATGACACAGGACCCGACTTACTCTGGAAACACCATATATTTT.

The chain joins TRBV3-1 to TRBJ2-2; D call uncertain. V was cut by 10 bases and J by 8 bases, with 11 bases left in between. The CDR3 is 11 amino acids. Germline assignment: CDR1 LGHDT and CDR2 YNNKEL (reference sequence). Written as DNA, the CDR3 is TGTGCCACCTCCTCATTGGGGGAGCTGTTTTTT. This sequence encodes CATSSLGELFF.

This chain links TRBV28 with TRBJ1-5, with TRBD1 matching over 8 bases. The V segment lost 6 bases and the J segment 1 base; nucleotides outside the gene matches: 11. The germline CDR1 and CDR2 sequences are MDHEN and SYDVKM. The CDR3 consists of 17 residues. The DNA for the CDR3 is TGTGCCAGCAGCAAAATACGACAGGGGATAAGCAATCAGCCCCAGCATTTT. It yields the protein CASSKIRQGISNQPQHF.

The chain couples TRBV9 to TRBJ2-1; 11 bases agree with TRBD2. Judging by the DNA end, TRBJ2-7 fits better; the J call may be wrong. The CDR3 has 14 residues. Germline CDR1 SGDLS, CDR2 YYNGEE. CDR3 sequence: CASSVDGLAGEQYF. DNA for the CDR3: TGTGCCAGCAGCGTAGATGGACTAGCGGGTGAGCAGTACTTC.

V gene TRBV7-9 combines with J gene TRBJ1-1; no firm D call. This CDR3 spans 12 amino acids. Germline-derived CDR1 and CDR2 are SEHNR and FQNEAQ (reference sequence). Trimming removed 2 bases from V and 6 bases from J, with 7 bases in between. The CDR3 coding sequence is TGTGCCAGCAGCTTAATAGAAGCTGAAGCTTTCTTT. This sequence encodes CASSLIEAEAFF.

This sequence joins TRBV29-1 and TRBJ2-2; 8 bases fit TRBD1. Germline V lookup: CDR1 SQVTM, CDR2 ANQGSEA. This CDR3 comprises 13 residues. Unmatched junction bases numbered 5, after V lost 8 bases and J lost 3 bases. The chain's CDR3 is CSIDRGYTGELFF. CDR3 DNA: TGCAGCATAGACAGGGGTTACACCGGGGAGCTGTTTTTT.

There are a few counts of this clonotype. V is TRBV20-1 and J is TRBJ2-7; D gene ambiguous. V dropped 7 bases and J dropped 3 bases, with 19 bases sitting between them. Germline V gene lookup returns CDR1 DFQATT and CDR2 SNEGSKA (reference sequence). The CDR3 is made up of 14 amino acids. CDR3 nucleotides: TGCAGTGTCCCGTACCCATCGATGAGCTACGAGCAGTACTTC. It is translated as CSVPYPSMSYEQYF.

This clonotype was seen more than once but under ten times. V gene TRBV5-1 combines with J gene TRBJ2-3; TRBD1 is a possible D gene (6 bases). Germline loops: CDR1 SGHRS, CDR2 YFSETQ. The CDR3 is 17 amino acids. The ends were cut back, 0 bases at V and 3 bases at J, with 17 bases in the middle. In DNA, the CDR3 is TGCGCCAGCAGCTTGGAACCTCAGGGGAATCCAACAGATACGCAGTATTTT. Amino acids: CASSLEPQGNPTDTQYF.

The V gene is TRBV12-3 or TRBV12-4, the J gene TRBJ1-2, with unresolved D. The length of the CDR3 is 15 residues. Deletions cut 3 bases from V and 4 bases from J, with 15 bases between. Here the CDR3 reads CASSLVNPSSYGYTF. CDR3 bases: TGTGCCAGCAGTTTGGTGAATCCTTCTTCCTATGGCTACACCTTC.

The rearrangement joins TRBV20-1 to TRBJ2-3, with D unresolved. The CDR3 is 12 amino acids. The V end lost 5 bases, the J end lost 2 bases, and 8 bases lay between the germline ends. In germline, CDR1 is DFQATT, CDR2 SNEGSKA (reference sequence). Here the CDR3 reads CSAPVLTDTQYF. The CDR3 region has the DNA TGCAGTGCTCCGGTCCTCACAGATACGCAGTATTTT.

This chain uses TRBV7-2 with TRBJ2-7; D is unresolved. This CDR3 has 14 residues. Germline V gene lookup returns CDR1 SGHTA and CDR2 FQGNSA. V was trimmed by 2 bases and J by 3 bases, leaving 11 bases between them. The CDR3 coding sequence is TGTGCCAGCAGCTTATCCCCATCCTTCTACGAGCAGTACTTC. It is translated as CASSLSPSFYEQYF.